A selection of T cell receptor beta chains follows, all from one sample in a study of long-term antiretroviral therapy in people with HIV. Assay: immunoSEQ multiplex PCR; the TCRdb copy retains only in-frame clones and omits some. Of 25,000 to 30,000 clones listed, 75% to 85% are singletons. Source: unsorted PBMCs, taken 2.9 years after starting antiretroviral therapy. The receptors were gathered from a man between 45 and 60 years old with HIV. Each CDR3 is given with its conserved first and last residue. D genes are given only for firm matches. Clone size is stated in some rows and not others, as once, few, many or a class when expanded.

clone_size j_call d_call v_call cdr3_aa cdr3_nt
NA TRBJ2-2 NA TRBV19 CASQRGFTGELFF TGTGCCAGTCAGAGGGGCTTCACCGGGGAGCTGTTTTTT
NA TRBJ2-7 NA TRBV5-1 CASSLVGSSYEQYF TGCGCCAGCAGCTTGGTGGGGTCCTCCTACGAGCAGTACTTC
NA TRBJ2-1 TRBD2 TRBV28 CASSLTSGGMRYNEQFF TGTGCCAGCAGTTTGACTAGCGGGGGGATGAGGTACAATGAGCAGTTCTTC
few TRBJ2-3 NA TRBV6-5 CASGSTAYGDTQYF TGTGCCAGCGGATCGACAGCCTACGGGGATACGCAGTATTTT
NA TRBJ2-2 TRBD1 TRBV19 CASSIGGTGGGELFF TGTGCCAGTAGTATTGGTGGGACAGGGGGCGGGGAGCTGTTTTTT
NA TRBJ2-5 NA TRBV9 CASSVGGSSQETQYF TGTGCCAGCAGCGTGGGGGGCAGTTCCCAAGAGACCCAGTACTTC
NA TRBJ2-2 TRBD1 TRBV18 CASSPEGAPGELFF TGTGCCAGCTCACCAGAGGGGGCCCCCGGGGAGCTGTTTTTT
few TRBJ1-6 NA TRBV9 CASSVAGYSPLHF TGTGCCAGCAGCGTAGCTGGGTATTCACCCCTCCACTTT
NA TRBJ2-1 TRBD2 TRBV5-4 CASSYGGAVFNEQFF TGTGCCAGCAGCTACGGGGGGGCCGTTTTCAATGAGCAGTTCTTC
NA TRBJ1-5 NA TRBV19 CASSVDVRNQPQHF TGTGCCAGTAGTGTGGACGTTCGGAATCAGCCCCAGCATTTT
NA TRBJ1-3 NA TRBV6-5 CASSEGSTGNTIYF TGTGCCAGCAGTGAAGGCAGTACTGGAAACACCATATATTTT
NA TRBJ1-1 NA TRBV7-9 CASSLDSGRGTEAFF TGTGCCAGCAGCTTAGACTCAGGGCGGGGGACTGAAGCTTTCTTT
NA TRBJ2-7 NA TRBV28 CASSLVESYYEQYF TGTGCCAGCAGTTTAGTAGAATCCTACTACGAGCAGTACTTC
NA TRBJ1-1 NA TRBV19 CASSIRENTEAFF TGTGCCAGTAGTATAAGGGAGAACACTGAAGCTTTCTTT
few TRBJ2-5 TRBD1 TRBV19 CASSLDRGLRKTQYF TGTGCCAGTAGCTTGGACAGGGGTCTGAGGAAGACCCAGTACTTC
NA TRBJ1-5 NA TRBV27 CASQPGYSNQPQHF TGTGCCAGCCAGCCGGGGTATAGCAATCAGCCCCAGCATTTT
once TRBJ2-2 NA TRBV5-4 CASSSGRSNTGELFF TGTGCCAGCAGCTCGGGAAGATCGAACACCGGGGAGCTGTTTTTT
NA TRBJ2-7 NA TRBV5-1 CASTRGKGDSSYEQYF TGCGCCAGCACCCGAGGAAAAGGAGACTCCTCCTACGAGCAGTACTTC
NA TRBJ2-7 TRBD2 TRBV2 CARGGLAGSYEQYF TGTGCCAGGGGGGGACTAGCGGGGTCCTACGAGCAGTACTTC
few TRBJ2-7 NA TRBV2 CASSHSYEQYF TGTGCCAGCAGTCATTCCTACGAGCAGTACTTC
NA TRBJ2-7 NA TRBV19 CASSMKRAYEQYF TGTGCCAGTAGTATGAAGAGGGCCTACGAGCAGTACTTC
NA TRBJ2-7 TRBD2 TRBV6-5 CASSYPSGTDEQYF TGTGCCAGCAGTTACCCTAGCGGGACAGACGAGCAGTACTTC
NA TRBJ1-2 NA TRBV29-1 CSVEGYPGSDRQSYGYTF TGCAGCGTTGAGGGATACCCCGGATCAGACAGACAAAGCTATGGCTACACCTTC
NA TRBJ2-2 NA TRBV4-3 CASSQEGETGTLRTGELFF TGCGCCAGCAGCCAAGAAGGGGAGACTGGGACACTCCGCACCGGGGAGCTGTTTTTT
NA TRBJ2-7 TRBD1 TRBV28 CASSSTGASYEQYF TGTGCCAGCAGTTCGACAGGGGCCTCCTACGAGCAGTACTTC
NA TRBJ2-2 TRBD1 TRBV7-3 CASSLIGRGTGELFF TGTGCCAGCAGCTTAATCGGCAGGGGGACCGGGGAGCTGTTTTTT
NA TRBJ2-7 TRBD2 TRBV6-1 CASSVASGGGGYEQYF TGTGCCAGCAGTGTAGCTAGCGGGGGAGGTGGCTACGAGCAGTACTTC
NA TRBJ2-5 TRBD2 TRBV10-2 CASRPLGLVETQYF TGCGCCAGCAGGCCCCTCGGACTAGTCGAGACCCAGTACTTC
NA TRBJ1-6 NA TRBV30 CAWSVMSSYNSPLHF TGTGCCTGGAGTGTGATGAGCTCCTATAATTCACCCCTCCACTTT
NA TRBJ2-1 NA TRBV6-1 CASSGDSYNEQFF TGTGCCAGCAGTGGCGACAGCTACAATGAGCAGTTCTTC
medium-sized TRBJ1-1 TRBD1 TRBV6-6 CASNKQGSTEAFF TGTGCCAGCAATAAACAGGGGAGCACTGAAGCTTTCTTT
NA TRBJ2-3 NA TRBV7-8 CASSEGGDGTDTQYF TGTGCCAGCAGCGAGGGAGGAGATGGCACAGATACGCAGTATTTT
NA TRBJ2-7 NA TRBV6-6 CASNLDSEQYF TGTGCCAGCAACCTCGATAGCGAGCAGTACTTC
NA TRBJ1-1 NA TRBV29-1 CSVSYGMNTEAFF TGCAGCGTTTCCTACGGGATGAACACTGAAGCTTTCTTT
NA TRBJ1-5 TRBD1 TRBV6-5 CASSPGGRSNQPQHF TGTGCCAGCAGCCCAGGGGGCCGGAGCAATCAGCCCCAGCATTTT
NA TRBJ1-2 NA TRBV28 CASSSPTAYYGYTF TGTGCCAGCAGTTCCCCGACAGCGTACTATGGCTACACCTTC
once TRBJ1-2 NA TRBV30 CAWSLTGYGYTF TGTGCCTGGAGCCTCACTGGCTATGGCTACACCTTC
NA TRBJ2-3 TRBD1 TRBV7-8 CASSQRQGSPSTDTQYF TGTGCCAGCAGCCAGAGACAGGGGTCTCCTAGCACAGATACGCAGTATTTT
NA TRBJ2-3 TRBD2 TRBV10-2 CASTWTSGADTQYF TGCGCCAGCACTTGGACTAGCGGGGCCGATACGCAGTATTTT
NA TRBJ2-7 NA TRBV5-4 CASSLAGAGAAYEQYF TGTGCCAGCAGCTTGGCCGGCGCAGGGGCGGCCTACGAGCAGTACTTC
NA TRBJ1-2 NA TRBV11-3 CASSSTLGGGSYGYTF NA
NA TRBJ2-1 NA TRBV7-3 CASSLMPPQGYNEQFF TGTGCCAGCAGCTTAATGCCCCCCCAGGGATACAATGAGCAGTTCTTC
NA TRBJ2-4 NA TRBV28 CASSRHPAAKNIQYF TGTGCCAGCAGTCGCCACCCGGCGGCCAAAAACATTCAGTACTTC
few TRBJ1-2 TRBD1 TRBV27 CASSRIRGLNYGYTF TGTGCCAGCAGTCGGATCAGGGGGCTAAACTATGGCTACACCTTC
NA TRBJ1-1 NA TRBV5-1 CASSLALENTEAFF TGCGCCAGCAGCTTGGCATTGGAGAACACTGAAGCTTTCTTT
once TRBJ2-2 TRBD2 TRBV18 CASSSTPPSGGYTGELFF TGTGCCAGCTCATCCACACCCCCTAGCGGGGGTTACACCGGGGAGCTGTTTTTT
NA TRBJ2-2 NA TRBV7-3 CASSSGSSGELFF TGTGCCAGCAGCTCCGGGTCTTCCGGGGAGCTGTTTTTT
once TRBJ1-1 NA TRBV6-5 CASSLGTPMNTEAFF TGTGCCAGCAGTTTGGGGACACCTATGAACACTGAAGCTTTCTTT
NA TRBJ2-3 NA TRBV27 CASSSPGDSSDTQYF TGTGCCAGCAGTTCCCCGGGGGATAGCAGTGATACGCAGTATTTT
few TRBJ2-1 TRBD2 TRBV18 CASPRGEGGDEQFF TGTGCCAGCCCGAGAGGGGAGGGCGGGGATGAGCAGTTCTTC
NA TRBJ2-3 TRBD2 TRBV9 CASSVGSGGETDTQYF TGTGCCAGCAGCGTCGGTAGCGGGGGGGAAACAGATACGCAGTATTTT
NA TRBJ1-2 NA TRBV7-2 CASSRTANYGYTF TGTGCCAGCAGTCGGACCGCCAACTATGGCTACACCTTC
NA TRBJ1-2 NA TRBV7-2 CASSLVSGDGYTF TGTGCCAGCAGCTTAGTCTCAGGGGACGGCTACACCTTC